The 27 T cell receptor beta chains presented below share a single source sample, sequenced in a study of T cells after yellow fever vaccination (dated by TCRdb to about 2019). The library relied on 5' RACE. Sequencing was performed on an Illumina HiSeq 2500. Starting from the raw public reads, TCRdb applied fastp trimming at Q25, assembled clones with MiXCR and retained in-frame beta chains. Each record represents a unique CDR3 protein, reported with the most common genes and DNA among its rows. Across this sample there are approximately 610,000 distinct CDR3 sequences, with roughly 17% seen only once. The biggest ten clones account for 15% to 20% of the sample. The treatment or condition label on this specimen signifies: live attenuated yellow fever vaccine strain. Sequencing was performed on PBMCs, taken around 5 days after the first yellow fever vaccination. The source of these receptors is a man between 18 and 29 years old who received the YFV17D yellow fever vaccine.

This clonotype was recorded at least ten times. The V call is TRBV5-1, the J call TRBJ2-7; 13 nucleotides agree with TRBD2. Trimming removed 3 bases from V and 2 bases from J; junction bases left unmatched: 2. The CDR3 runs to 15 residues. Germline values: CDR1 SGHRS, CDR2 YFSETQ. Here the CDR3 DNA reads TGCGCCAGCAGCTCGGGACTAGCGGGGACCTACGAGCAGTACTTC. As protein: CASSSGLAGTYEQYF.

This clonotype occurred a few times. Here the CDR3 DNA reads TGTGCCAGCAGATCAGGGGTTAGCACAGATACGCAGTATTTT. It codes for CASRSGVSTDTQYF. The gene calls are TRBV7-3 and TRBJ2-3; a weak D match, TRBD1 (6 bases). The V end was cut by 6 bases, the J end by 0 bases, with 10 bases between. The CDR3 is made up of 14 amino acids. The germline CDR1 and CDR2 sequences are SGHTA and FQGTGA. The full variable domain, completed using reference TRBV7-3 and TRBJ2-3, is GAGVSQTPSNKVTEKGKYVELRCDPISGHTALYWYRQSLGQGPEFLIYFQGTGAADDSGLPNDRFFAVRPEGSVSTLKIQRTERGDSAVYLCASRSGVSTDTQYFGPGTRLTVL.

CDR3: CSARPGLRNPTDTQYF. For the CDR3, the DNA is TGCAGTGCTAGACCAGGGCTCAGAAATCCCACAGATACGCAGTATTTT. The V and J genes are TRBV20-1 and TRBJ2-3; D is possibly TRBD1 (5 bases). Trimming took 2 bases from V and 2 from J, leaving 17 bases between them. This CDR3 comprises 16 residues. Germline CDR1 is DFQATT and CDR2 is SNEGSKA (reference sequence).

The chain couples TRBV7-6 to TRBJ1-4, with 11 positions matching TRBD1. Unmatched junction bases numbered 6, after V lost 5 bases and J lost 7 bases. The CDR3 runs 15 residues. Germline V gene sequence: CDR1 SGHVS, CDR2 FNYEAQ. As DNA, the CDR3 is TGTGCCAGCAGCACCCTGGACAGGGGGCTTGAAAAACTGTTTTTT. Protein product: CASSTLDRGLEKLFF.

V is TRBV15 and J is TRBJ2-3; 10 bases match TRBD2. V lost 3 bases, J lost 0 bases, and 6 bases stayed unmatched. This CDR3 comprises 17 residues. Germline V lookup: CDR1 LNHNV, CDR2 YYDKDF (reference sequence). The DNA for the CDR3 is TGTGCCACCAGCAGGGAACTAGCGGGGATTAGCACAGATACGCAGTATTTT. It is translated as CATSRELAGISTDTQYF.

This clonotype was detected a few times. The chain recombines TRBV2 with TRBJ2-1; 7 nucleotides align to TRBD2. V was pared by 2 bases and J by 16 bases, with 11 bases of the junction left unmatched. This CDR3 is 13 amino acids long. Looked up from germline, CDR1 is SNHLY and CDR2 is FYNNEI. The CDR3 spells CASSEIWGGELFF. The CDR3 DNA follows: TGTGCCAGCAGTGAAATATGGGGGGGGGAGCTTTTCTTC. Based on the CDR3 plus reference TRBV2 and TRBJ2-1, the full variable domain is EPEVTQTPSHQVTQMGQEVILRCVPISNHLYFYWYRQILGQKVEFLVSFYNNEISEKSEIFDDQFSVERPDGSNFTLKIRSTKLEDSAMYFCASSEIWGGELFFGPGTRLTVL.

The chain has TRBV6-1 and TRBJ2-5; 10 bases are a match to TRBD1. The CDR3 runs 15 residues. V dropped 2 bases and J dropped 4; count of bases not matched to a gene: 4. The germline CDR1 and CDR2 sequences are MNHNS and SASEGT. CDR3 region: CASSEPGQGGETQYF. DNA of the CDR3: TGTGCCAGCAGTGAACCTGGACAGGGGGGAGAGACCCAGTACTTC.

This clonotype was detected only a few times. The chain recombines TRBV20-1 with TRBJ1-6; D is possibly TRBD1 (5 bases). V was cut by 6 bases and J by 4 bases, with 10 bases left in between. The length of the CDR3 is 13 residues. The germline V gene has CDR1 DFQATT and CDR2 SNEGSKA (reference sequence). The DNA of the CDR3 is TGCAGTGCCCCCGGGACTTATAATTCACCCCTCCACTTT. This translates into CSAPGTYNSPLHF.

This clonotype was counted a few times. This sequence joins TRBV7-2 and TRBJ2-4; TRBD1 or TRBD2 may be the D gene (5 bases each). This CDR3 is built from 14 residues. The germline CDR1 and CDR2 sequences are SGHTA and FQGNSA. With 4 bases removed from V and 4 bases from J, the gap between germline ends came to 11 bases. The CDR3 loop is CASSYWDGKNIQYF. In nucleotides, the CDR3 is TGTGCCAGCAGCTACTGGGACGGGAAAAACATTCAGTACTTC.

This clonotype was counted a few times. This rearrangement joins TRBV28 to TRBJ1-1, with D maybe TRBD1 (5 bases). The CDR3 has 15 amino acids. Germline V CDR1 and CDR2: MDHEN, SYDVKM. V shed 3 bases and J shed 3 bases, with 14 bases lying between them. CDR3: CASSFMGRFDTEAFF. The DNA for the CDR3 is TGTGCCAGCAGTTTCATGGGGCGCTTTGACACTGAAGCTTTCTTT.

The gene calls are TRBV12-3 or TRBV12-4 and TRBJ2-3; no firm D call. The germline V and J ends were trimmed by 6 bases and 2 bases, with 12 bases remaining between them. This CDR3 has 14 amino acids. CDR3 loop: CASRELGNTDTQYF. The CDR3 bases are TGTGCCAGCAGGGAACTGGGGAACACAGATACGCAGTATTTT.

This rearrangement joins TRBV18 to TRBJ2-7, with D perhaps being TRBD1 or TRBD2 (5 bases each). V was pared by 3 bases and J by 2 bases, with 8 bases between. There are 13 residues in the CDR3. Germline V gene lookup returns CDR1 KGHSH and CDR2 LQKENI. The CDR3 sequence: CASSPGTTYEQYV. CDR3 sequence (DNA): TGTGCCAGCTCACCGGGGACCACCTACGAGCAGTACGTC.

This clonotype was observed a handful of times. The chain is built from TRBV5-1 and TRBJ1-1, with TRBD1 as a possible D gene (5 bases). Germline V CDR1 and CDR2: SGHRS, YFSETQ. The CDR3 contains 14 residues. The V and J ends lost 4 bases and 3 bases respectively, with 13 bases between them. The CDR3 loop reads CASSPAGGDTEAFF. The CDR3 nucleotides are TGCGCCAGCAGCCCGGCTGGGGGAGACACTGAAGCTTTCTTT. Using reference TRBV5-1 and TRBJ1-1 for the parts outside the CDR3, the full variable domain is KAGVTQTPRYLIKTRGQQVTLSCSPISGHRSVSWYQQTPGQGLQFLFEYFSETQRNKGNFPGRFSGRQFSNSRSEMNVSTLELGDSALYLCASSPAGGDTEAFFGQGTRLTVV.

The chain links TRBV12-5 to TRBJ2-6; D perhaps matches TRBD1 (6 bases). Deletions cut 5 bases from V and 3 bases from J, with 11 bases between. Germline loops: CDR1 LGHNT, CDR2 FRNRAP. This CDR3 contains 15 residues. For the CDR3, the DNA is TGTGCTAGTGGTCTGTCAGGGGATGGGGCCAACGTCCTGACTTTC. Its protein is CASGLSGDGANVLTF.

J is TRBJ2-3 and V is TRBV6-1, with 14 bases lining up with TRBD2. The CDR3 loop spans 16 amino acids. J gave up 5 bases and V 4 bases, and 5 bases lay outside the gene matches. The germline gives CDR1 MNHNS, CDR2 SASEGT. The CDR3, as DNA: TGTGCCAGCAGTGGACTAGCGGGGGGGCGGGTAGATACGCAGTATTTT. It codes for CASSGLAGGRVDTQYF.

This clonotype was observed a few times. V usage is TRBV5-1 and J usage is TRBJ2-3, with 9 bases that match TRBD2. The V gene's germline CDR1 is SGHRS and CDR2 YFSETQ. The CDR3 consists of 15 residues. Trimming at V came to 4 bases and at J to 2 bases, leaving 5 bases not matched to a gene. CDR3 DNA: TGCGCCAGCAGCGTTCTAGCGGGGAACACAGATACGCAGTATTTT. Translated: CASSVLAGNTDTQYF.

This clonotype was seen more than once but under ten times. The J gene is TRBJ1-3, the V gene TRBV28, with 7 positions matching TRBD1. This CDR3 spans 19 amino acids. Germline assignment: CDR1 MDHEN and CDR2 SYDVKM. J gave up 0 bases and V 4 bases, and 15 bases lay outside the gene matches. This CDR3 reads CASSSPPGQKIFSGNTIYF. The CDR3 nucleotides read TGTGCCAGCAGTTCACCCCCGGGACAGAAAATATTCTCTGGAAACACCATATATTTT.

This clonotype was seen more than once but under ten times. The J gene is TRBJ2-1, the V gene TRBV5-1; no clear D. The V gene's germline CDR1 is SGHRS and CDR2 YFSETQ. Trimming stripped 4 bases from V and 6 bases from J, with 17 bases between. The CDR3 length is 15 residues. CDR3 sequence: CASSPAFGSTNEQFF. CDR3 nucleotides: TGCGCCAGCAGCCCCGCTTTTGGCAGCACCAATGAGCAGTTCTTC.

The V and J genes are TRBV11-1 and TRBJ2-1, with 9 bases identical to TRBD1. V lost 5 bases and J lost 9; bases outside the gene matches: 11. Germline V gene sequence: CDR1 SGHAT, CDR2 FQDESV (reference sequence). This CDR3 contains 15 residues. For the CDR3, the DNA is TGTGCCAGCAGCCCGGGACAGGGAGGACCGATTGAGCAGTTCTTC. Residues: CASSPGQGGPIEQFF.

The V gene is TRBV29-1, the J gene TRBJ2-7; TRBD1 is a possible D gene (6 bases). Trimming pared 4 bases from V and 3 bases from J, leaving 10 bases between. The CDR3 is made up of 12 amino acids. Looked up from germline, CDR1 is SQVTM and CDR2 is ANQGSEA. The CDR3 spells CSVGQESYEQYF. Written as DNA, the CDR3 is TGCAGCGTTGGACAGGAGAGCTACGAGCAGTACTTC.

This clonotype was recorded a few times. This sequence joins TRBV25-1 and TRBJ2-1, with 7 bases aligning to TRBD1. The CDR3 runs to 13 residues. J was trimmed by 9 bases and V by 6 bases; bases with no gene match: 8. Germline lookup yields CDR1 MGHDK and CDR2 SYGVNS. CDR3 residues: CASRETGSGEQFF. In DNA, the CDR3 is TGTGCCAGCAGGGAGACAGGGTCGGGTGAGCAGTTCTTC. Full variable domain (missing parts from reference TRBV25-1 and TRBJ2-1): EADIYQTPRYLVIGTGKKITLECSQTMGHDKMYWYQQDPGMELHLIHYSYGVNSTEKGDLSSESTVSRIRTEHFPLTLESARPSHTSQYLCASRETGSGEQFFGPGTRLTVL.

The DNA of the CDR3 is TGCAGTGTGGGGGGAGAGCAGTACGTC. Residues: CSVGGEQYV. The rearrangement uses TRBV20-1 and TRBJ2-7, with TRBD2 as a possible D gene (6 bases). V was cut by 7 bases and J by 7 bases, with 8 bases left in between. The CDR3 is 9 amino acids. In germline, CDR1 is DFQATT, CDR2 SNEGSKA (reference sequence).

CDR3 amino acids: CASGDRAETQYF. The CDR3 DNA reads TGTGCCAGCGGAGATAGGGCGGAGACCCAGTACTTC. The chain has TRBV9 and TRBJ2-5; the D is unclear. V shed 7 bases and J shed 5 bases, with 12 bases lying between them. CDR1 and CDR2 from the germline V gene are SGDLS and YYNGEE. The CDR3 totals 12 residues.

The rearrangement uses TRBV10-3 and TRBJ2-7, with D perhaps matching TRBD1 (6 bases). From germline, CDR1 is ENHRY and CDR2 SYGVKD. The V end was cut by 0 bases, the J end by 5 bases, with 8 bases between. CDR3 length: 13 amino acids. The CDR3 reads CAISESRQDEQYV. The CDR3 nucleotides are TGTGCCATCAGTGAGTCGCGACAGGACGAGCAGTACGTC.

Of note for this clonotype: This may be a read error, as it is one base from a much larger clone. The gene calls are TRBV12-3 or TRBV12-4 and TRBJ2-3, with D hard to call. V was pared by 6 bases and J by 5 bases, with 9 bases between. The CDR3 runs 12 residues. DNA of the CDR3: TGTGCCAGCAGGGCATCGGAAGATACGCAGTATTTT. Its translation: CASRASEDTQYF.

The chain carries TRBV28 and TRBJ2-7; 11 bases match TRBD1. Per germline, CDR1 MDHEN and CDR2 SYDVKM. With V trimmed by 4 bases and J by 2 bases, 4 bases remained unmatched. There are 15 residues in the CDR3. CDR3 nucleotide sequence: TGTGCCAGCAGTTCCCCGGGACAGGGGGCCTACGAGCAGTACGTC. Amino acids: CASSSPGQGAYEQYV.

The V call is TRBV20-1, the J call TRBJ2-1, with 7 bases matching TRBD1. Trimming removed 0 bases from V and 5 bases from J; junction bases left unmatched: 10. CDR3 length: 16 amino acids. CDR1 is DFQATT and CDR2 is SNEGSKA in the germline V gene (reference sequence). DNA of the CDR3: TGCAGTGCTAGAGATCCGGACAGGCAGACCAACAATGAGCAGTTCTTC. It yields the protein CSARDPDRQTNNEQFF.